Sequencing of this T cell receptor (beta chain) was carried out in a study of blood T cells in healthy people across ages. General study findings and limits: It was found that TCR beta diversity correlated strongly with the percentage of naive T cells.

Primed by a sample-barcoded 5' primer and a J-beta primer mix, a second PCR proceeded for 7 to 11 cycles. The template-switch adaptor, which had 12 random nucleotides, put a tag on each cDNA molecule. TCRdb redid the calling of the 5' RACE reads with MiXCR, one entry per CDR3 protein. The sample has about 1.7 million distinct CDR3 sequences; roughly 30% are singletons. Turning to this clonotype: Antigen specificity is unknown.

Germline V gives CDR1 SGHRS, CDR2 YFSETQ. V was clipped by 0 bases and J by 8 bases; unmatched bases: 10. The CDR3 sequence is 16 residues long. No fewer than 7 million PBMCs went into each sample. This chain uses TRBV5-1 with TRBJ2-1, with 8 bases fitting TRBD1. This receptor was taken from a woman younger than 45 in good health. Sequencing used blood. CDR3 sequence (DNA): TGCGCCAGCAGCTTGGAAGTGGACAGGGTATACGATGAGCAGTTCTTC. Protein: CASSLEVDRVYDEQFF.